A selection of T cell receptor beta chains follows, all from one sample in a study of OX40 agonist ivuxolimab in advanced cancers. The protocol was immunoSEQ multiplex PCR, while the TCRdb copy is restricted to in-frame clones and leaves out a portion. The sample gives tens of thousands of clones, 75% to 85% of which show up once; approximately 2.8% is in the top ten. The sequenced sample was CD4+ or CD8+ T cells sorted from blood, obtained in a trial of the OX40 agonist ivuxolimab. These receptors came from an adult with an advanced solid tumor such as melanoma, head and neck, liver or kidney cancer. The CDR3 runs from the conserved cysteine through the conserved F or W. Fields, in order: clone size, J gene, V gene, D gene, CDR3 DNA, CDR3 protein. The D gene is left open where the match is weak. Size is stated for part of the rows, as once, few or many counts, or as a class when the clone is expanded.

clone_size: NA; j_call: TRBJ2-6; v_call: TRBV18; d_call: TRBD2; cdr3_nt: TGTGCCAGCTCATCGCGGGACTATTCCAACGTCCTGACTTTC; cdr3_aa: CASSSRDYSNVLTF
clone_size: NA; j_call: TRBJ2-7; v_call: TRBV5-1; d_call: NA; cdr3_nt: TGCGCCAGCAGCTTGGGGGAGCAAGTCAACGAGCAGTACTTC; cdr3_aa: CASSLGEQVNEQYF
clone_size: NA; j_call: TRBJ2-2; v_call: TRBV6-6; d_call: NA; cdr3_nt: TGTGCCAGCAACCGGGACGGCACCGAGGAGCTGTTTTTT; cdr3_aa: CASNRDGTEELFF
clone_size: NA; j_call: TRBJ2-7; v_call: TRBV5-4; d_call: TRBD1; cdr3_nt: TGTGCCAGCAGCTTAAGTCTACAGGGGGCTGACGAGCAGTACTTC; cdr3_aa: CASSLSLQGADEQYF
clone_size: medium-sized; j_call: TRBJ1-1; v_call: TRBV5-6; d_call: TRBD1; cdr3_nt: TGTGCCAGCAGCCTAAACAGGGGCACTGAAGCTTTCTTT; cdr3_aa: CASSLNRGTEAFF
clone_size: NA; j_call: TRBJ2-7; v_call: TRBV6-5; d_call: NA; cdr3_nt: TGTGCCAGCAGTCTAGACAGGACTAGGACCTACGAGCAGTACTTC; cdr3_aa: CASSLDRTRTYEQYF
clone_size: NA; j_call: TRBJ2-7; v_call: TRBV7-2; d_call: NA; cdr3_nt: TGTGCCAGCACTTTAGGGGCGGGGAGGAACGAGCAGTACTTC; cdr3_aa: CASTLGAGRNEQYF
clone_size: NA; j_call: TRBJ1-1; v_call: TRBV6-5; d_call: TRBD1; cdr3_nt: TGTGCCAGCAGTAGACAGGGGGCGCCGGGCACTGAAGCTTTCTTT; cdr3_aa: CASSRQGAPGTEAFF
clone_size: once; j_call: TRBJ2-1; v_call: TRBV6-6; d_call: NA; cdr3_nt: TGTGCCAGCAGCAAGGGGTCTGGCTCCTACAATGAGCAGTTCTTC; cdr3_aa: CASSKGSGSYNEQFF
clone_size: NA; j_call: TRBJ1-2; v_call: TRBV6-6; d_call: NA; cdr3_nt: TGTGCCGGGGGGGAGGCACCCTACTATGGCTACACCTTC; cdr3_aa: CAGGEAPYYGYTF
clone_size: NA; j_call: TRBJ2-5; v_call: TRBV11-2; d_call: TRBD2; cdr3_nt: TGTGCCAGCAGCTTATCGCAGTCGGGAGGGACCCAGTACTTC; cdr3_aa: CASSLSQSGGTQYF
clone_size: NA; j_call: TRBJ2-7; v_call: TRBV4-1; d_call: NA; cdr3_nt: TGCGCCAGCAGCCATGATCCACTTAGCGGAGCCTACGAGCAGTACTTC; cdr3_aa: CASSHDPLSGAYEQYF
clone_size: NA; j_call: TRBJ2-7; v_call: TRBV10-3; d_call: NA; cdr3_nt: TGTGCCATCAGCCCTCTAGGTAACGAGCAGTACTTC; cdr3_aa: CAISPLGNEQYF
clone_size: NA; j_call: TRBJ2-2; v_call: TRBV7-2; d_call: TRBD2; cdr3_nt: TGTGCCAGCAGCCGGCTCAGCAGGACTAGCGGGAGAAAGGCCGGGGAGCTGTTTTTT; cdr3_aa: CASSRLSRTSGRKAGELFF
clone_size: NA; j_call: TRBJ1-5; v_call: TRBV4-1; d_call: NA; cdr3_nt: TGCGCCAGCAGCCAAGCATTGGGGCTGAGCAATCAGCCCCAGCATTTT; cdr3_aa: CASSQALGLSNQPQHF
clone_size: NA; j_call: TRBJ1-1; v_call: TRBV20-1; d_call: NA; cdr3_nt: TGCAGTGCTAGATTTAACCAAGGGGCTTTCTTT; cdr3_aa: CSARFNQGAFF
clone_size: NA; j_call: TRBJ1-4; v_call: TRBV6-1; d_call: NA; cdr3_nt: TGTGCCAGCAGTGAAAGCAGGCGCGGTAATGAAAAACTGTTTTTT; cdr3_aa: CASSESRRGNEKLFF
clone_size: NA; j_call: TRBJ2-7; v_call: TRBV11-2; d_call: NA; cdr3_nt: TGTGCCAGCAGCTTAGCGAAAGGACTAAACCCATACGAGCAGTACTTC; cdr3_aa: CASSLAKGLNPYEQYF
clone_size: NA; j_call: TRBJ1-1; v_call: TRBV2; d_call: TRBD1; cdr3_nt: TGTGCCAGCAGAGAGAGGGGGCGGGCTGAAGCTTTCTTT; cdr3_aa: CASRERGRAEAFF
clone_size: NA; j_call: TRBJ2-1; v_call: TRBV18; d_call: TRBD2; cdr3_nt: TGTGCCAGCTCACCCCTCACTAGCGGGAGGGGCTTCAATGAGCAGTTCTTC; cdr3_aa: CASSPLTSGRGFNEQFF
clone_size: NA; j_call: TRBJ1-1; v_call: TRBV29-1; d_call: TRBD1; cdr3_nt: TGCAGCGGTGCCCACACAGGGGGCATTGGGACTGAAGCTTTCTTT; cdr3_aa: CSGAHTGGIGTEAFF
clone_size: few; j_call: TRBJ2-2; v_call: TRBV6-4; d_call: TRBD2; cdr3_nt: TGTGCCAGCCGGAGCGGGGGGGCGAACACCGGGGAGCTGTTTTTT; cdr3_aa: CASRSGGANTGELFF
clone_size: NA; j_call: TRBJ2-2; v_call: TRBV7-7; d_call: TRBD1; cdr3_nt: TGTGCCAGCAGCTTAGGTCCGGGACAGGGACCCCGGGCCGGGGAGCTGTTTTTT; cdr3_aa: CASSLGPGQGPRAGELFF
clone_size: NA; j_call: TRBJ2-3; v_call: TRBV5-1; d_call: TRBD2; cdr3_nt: TGCGCCAGCAGCTTGGGGACTAGTATCGATACGCAGTATTTT; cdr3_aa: CASSLGTSIDTQYF
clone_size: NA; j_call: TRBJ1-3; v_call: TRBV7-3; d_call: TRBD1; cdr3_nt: TGTGCCAGCAGCTTAAGAGGGGGCGGTGGAAACACCATATATTTT; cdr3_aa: CASSLRGGGGNTIYF
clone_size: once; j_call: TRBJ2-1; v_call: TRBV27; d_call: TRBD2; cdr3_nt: TGTGCCAGCAGTTTAGCTAGCGGGATCAATGAGCAGTTCTTC; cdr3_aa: CASSLASGINEQFF
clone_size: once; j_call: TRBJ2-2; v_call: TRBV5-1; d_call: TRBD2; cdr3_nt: TGCGCCAGCAGCTTGGGACTAGCGGGTACCGGGGAGCTGTTTTTT; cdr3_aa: CASSLGLAGTGELFF
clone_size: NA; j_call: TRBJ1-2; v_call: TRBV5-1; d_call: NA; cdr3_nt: TGCGCCAGCAGCCAATCGGCAGAAGCTAACTATGGCTACACCTTC; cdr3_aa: CASSQSAEANYGYTF
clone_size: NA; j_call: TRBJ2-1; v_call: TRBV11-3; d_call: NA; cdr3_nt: TGTGCCAGCAGCCAATTTTCATCGTCGATTGATGAGCAGTTCTTC; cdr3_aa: CASSQFSSSIDEQFF
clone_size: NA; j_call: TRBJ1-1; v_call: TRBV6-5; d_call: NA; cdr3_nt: TGTGCCAGCAGCGCCCTGGACATGAACACTGAAGCTTTCTTT; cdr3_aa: CASSALDMNTEAFF
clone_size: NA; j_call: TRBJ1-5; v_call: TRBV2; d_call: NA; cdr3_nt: TGTGCCAGCAGGATGGACTACAATCAGCCCCAGCATTTT; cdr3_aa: CASRMDYNQPQHF
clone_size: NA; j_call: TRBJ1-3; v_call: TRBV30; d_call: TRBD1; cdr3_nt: TGTGCCTGGAGGAAACTCATGGACAGGGTTGGAAACACCATATATTTT; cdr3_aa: CAWRKLMDRVGNTIYF
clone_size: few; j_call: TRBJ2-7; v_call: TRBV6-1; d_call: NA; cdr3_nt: TGTGCCAGCAGTGCGTGGATCAAGTACGAGCAGTACTTC; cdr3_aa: CASSAWIKYEQYF
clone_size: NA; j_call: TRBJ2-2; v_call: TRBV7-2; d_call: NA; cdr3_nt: TGTGCCAGCAGCTTAGCGTCACCGGGACGGGCAACCGGGGAGCTGTTTTTT; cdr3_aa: CASSLASPGRATGELFF
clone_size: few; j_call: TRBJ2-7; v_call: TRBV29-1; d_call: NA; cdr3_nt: TGCAGCGTACGACCCGGGACCTCTTCCCTCTACGAGCAGTACTTC; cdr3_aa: CSVRPGTSSLYEQYF
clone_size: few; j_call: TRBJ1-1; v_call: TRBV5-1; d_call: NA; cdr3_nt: TGCGCCAGCAGCTTGGCTTCGGTGGGCAGGGGTTACACTGAAGCTTTCTTT; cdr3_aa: CASSLASVGRGYTEAFF
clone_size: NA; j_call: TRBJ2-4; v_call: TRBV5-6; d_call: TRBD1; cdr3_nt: TGTGCCAGCAGCCATCCGGGACAGATCGCCAAAAACATTCAGTACTTC; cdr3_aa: CASSHPGQIAKNIQYF
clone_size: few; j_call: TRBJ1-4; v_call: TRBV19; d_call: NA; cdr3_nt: TGTGCCAGTAGAAAGGAGCGGAGGGAACGGGGAGAAAAACTGTTTTTT; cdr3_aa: CASRKERRERGEKLFF
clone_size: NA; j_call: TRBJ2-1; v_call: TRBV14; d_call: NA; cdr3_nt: TGTGCCAGCAGCCAAGTCGTTTACAATGAGCAGTTCTTC; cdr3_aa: CASSQVVYNEQFF
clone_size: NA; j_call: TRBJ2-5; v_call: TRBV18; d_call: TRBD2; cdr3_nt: TGTGCCAGCTCACCTGGACTAGCGGGAGGGCCTCGAGAGACCCAGTACTTC; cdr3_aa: CASSPGLAGGPRETQYF
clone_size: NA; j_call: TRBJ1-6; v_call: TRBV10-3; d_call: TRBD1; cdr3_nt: TGTGCCATCAGTGAGTCCCTCAAGACAGGGACCAATTCACCCCTCCACTTT; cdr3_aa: CAISESLKTGTNSPLHF
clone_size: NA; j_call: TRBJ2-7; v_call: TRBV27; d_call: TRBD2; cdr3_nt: TGTGCCAGCAGTTTACACGGGACGGGGGGAGGCTACGAGCAGTACTTC; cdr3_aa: CASSLHGTGGGYEQYF
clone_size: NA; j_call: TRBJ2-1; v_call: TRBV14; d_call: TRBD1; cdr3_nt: TGTGCCAGCAGCCTTTACAGGGGGCGGAGGAATGAGCAGTTCTTC; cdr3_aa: CASSLYRGRRNEQFF
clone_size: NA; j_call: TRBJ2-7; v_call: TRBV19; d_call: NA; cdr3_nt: TGTGCCAGTGCCCCCGACGGCGGGGGCAGCTCCTACGAGCAGTACTTC; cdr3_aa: CASAPDGGGSSYEQYF
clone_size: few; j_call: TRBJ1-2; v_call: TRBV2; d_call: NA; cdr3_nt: TGTGCCAGCCGGAGGGGGACCGGGGGCGCCTATGGCTACACCTTC; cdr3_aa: CASRRGTGGAYGYTF
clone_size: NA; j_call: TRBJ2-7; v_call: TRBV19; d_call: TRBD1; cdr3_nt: TGTGCCAGTACCCACCGCTTGCTTGGGACAGGGGATAACGAGCAGTACTTC; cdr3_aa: CASTHRLLGTGDNEQYF
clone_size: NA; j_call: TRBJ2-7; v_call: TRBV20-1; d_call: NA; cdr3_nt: TGCAGTGCTAGAGATCGGGCTGACCAGTACTTC; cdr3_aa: CSARDRADQYF
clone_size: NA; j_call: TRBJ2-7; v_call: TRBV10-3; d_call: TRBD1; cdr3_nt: TGTGCCATCAGGGGGGACAGGGGGCGGGACGAGCAGTACTTC; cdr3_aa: CAIRGDRGRDEQYF
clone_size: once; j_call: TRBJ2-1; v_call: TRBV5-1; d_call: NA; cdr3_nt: TGCGCCAGCAGCTTGGGCCAGGGAATAAAGAATGAGCAGTTCTTC; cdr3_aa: CASSLGQGIKNEQFF
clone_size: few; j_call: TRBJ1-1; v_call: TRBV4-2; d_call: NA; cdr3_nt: TGTGCCAGCAGCCGACCGGACACTGAAGCTTTCTTT; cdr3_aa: CASSRPDTEAFF
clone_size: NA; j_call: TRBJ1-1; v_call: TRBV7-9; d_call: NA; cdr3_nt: TGTGCCAGCAGCTTAGGGCAGGGATGGGCTGAAGCTTTCTTT; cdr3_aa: CASSLGQGWAEAFF
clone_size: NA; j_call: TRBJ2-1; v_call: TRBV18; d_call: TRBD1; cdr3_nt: TGTGCCAGCTCACCACTGGGACAGGGGGATGAGCAGTTCTTC; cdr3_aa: CASSPLGQGDEQFF
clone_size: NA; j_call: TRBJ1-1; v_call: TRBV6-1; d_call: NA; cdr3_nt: TGTGCCAGCAGTGTTTGGGGGGACCCCAGTAGCACTGAAGCTTTCTTT; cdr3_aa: CASSVWGDPSSTEAFF
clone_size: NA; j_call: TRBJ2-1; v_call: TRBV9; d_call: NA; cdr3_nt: TGTGCCAGCAGCTCCTCAGAGGTGAGGGGAAATGAGCAGTTCTTC; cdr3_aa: CASSSSEVRGNEQFF